This TCR beta chain is from a study of PD-1 blockade in classical Hodgkin lymphoma. About the research overall: Intravenous infusions of nivolumab 3 mg/kg reached patients every 2 weeks. General study results and limits: Patients starting nivolumab less than 1 year after ASCT had lower diversity and were excluded from later analyses. Relative to healthy donors, newly diagnosed patients reportedly had lower baseline TCR diversity, which was reported as lower still in relapsed/refractory patients. Significant TCR diversity gains by C4D1 occurred in CD4+ but not CD8+ cells.

Using immunoSEQ multiplex PCR, the repertoire was profiled, and TCRdb retains in-frame clones only, with some absent. The table lists roughly 10,000 clones, around 70% of them singletons. Deletions cut 6 bases from V and 0 bases from J, with 9 bases between. The CDR3 extends over 13 amino acids. Looked up from germline, CDR1 is LGHNA and CDR2 is YNFKEQ. A word on this clone: The antigen remains unidentified.

The sample's time point: cycle 4 day 1 (C4D1), after six to seven weeks of nivolumab. Brentuximab vedotin exposure varied among the patients, all of whom had relapsed after autologous stem cell transplantation. Thawed PBMCs were the source of CD8+ T cells, obtained through magnetic negative selection. This TCR was recovered from a human donor with classical Hodgkin lymphoma. The sequenced sample was CD8+ T cells from blood, obtained before the fourth cycle of nivolumab. The chain joins TRBV4-2 to TRBJ2-7; D may match TRBD1 or TRBD2 (5 bases each). CDR3 region: CASREGSSYEQYF. DNA of the CDR3: TGTGCCAGCAGAGAGGGGTCCTCCTACGAGCAGTACTTC.